The sequence of this TCR beta chain was determined in a study of cytomegalovirus exposure and HLA in healthy donors. General study findings and limits: Altogether, 160 or so TCR beta chains were recorded as cytomegalovirus-associated. Data from an earlier analysis indicated that most TCR beta V segments were productive either about 90% or about 30% of the time. In a later analysis, parvovirus B19, influenza, CMV and Epstein-Barr virus appeared linked to several top co-occurrence clusters.

This clone was observed once. Its specificity is unknown. The CDR3 loop spans 12 amino acids. The germline CDR1 and CDR2 sequences are MDHEN and SYDVKM. V lost 8 bases and J 7 bases, leaving 14 bases between the germline ends. Primers for the PCR totalled 60 Vbeta and 13 Jbeta. The repertoire was sequenced with immunoSEQ multiplex PCR; TCRdb's copy has only in-frame clones and lacks some. There are 150,000 to 200,000 clones in the sample; around 83% occur only once, and less than 2% lies in the top ten. Each donor's status was that of a healthy bone marrow donor. Input material: PBMCs. The receptor was isolated from a man aged 40-55 years in good health and CMV-seropositive. This chain joins TRBV28 and TRBJ1-2; maybe TRBD1 (5 bases). CDR3 protein: CASRGRGSGYTF. The CDR3 DNA reads TGTGCCAGCCGGGGGAGGGGCTCTGGCTACACCTTC.